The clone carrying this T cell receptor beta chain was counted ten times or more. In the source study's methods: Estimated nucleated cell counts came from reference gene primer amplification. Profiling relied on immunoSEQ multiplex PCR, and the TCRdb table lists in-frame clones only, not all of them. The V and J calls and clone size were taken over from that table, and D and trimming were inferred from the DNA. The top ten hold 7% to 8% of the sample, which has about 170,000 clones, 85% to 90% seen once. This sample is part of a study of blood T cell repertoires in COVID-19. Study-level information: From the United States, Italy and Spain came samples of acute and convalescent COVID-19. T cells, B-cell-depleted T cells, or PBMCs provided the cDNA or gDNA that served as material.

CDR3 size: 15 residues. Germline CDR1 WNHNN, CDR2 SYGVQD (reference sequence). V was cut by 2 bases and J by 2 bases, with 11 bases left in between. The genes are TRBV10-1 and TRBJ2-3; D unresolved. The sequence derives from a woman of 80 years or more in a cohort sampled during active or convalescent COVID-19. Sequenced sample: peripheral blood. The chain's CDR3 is CASSEGTTHTDTQYF. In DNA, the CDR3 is TGCGCCAGCAGTGAGGGCACTACCCACACAGATACGCAGTATTTT.